Below are 21 T cell receptor beta chains sequenced from a single sample in a study of blood T cell repertoires in COVID-19. Repertoires were generated with immunoSEQ multiplex PCR, while TCRdb's copy carries only in-frame clones and drops some. The table has 150,000 to 200,000 clones, 60% to 80% seen once. The sample taken for sequencing was PBMCs or T cells enriched from blood (not recorded which). Receptors were obtained from a man aged 60-69 years who had been exposed to COVID-19.

This chain connects TRBV7-2 to TRBJ2-7, with D hard to call. Trimming removed 2 bases from V and 6 bases from J, with 8 bases in between. The CDR3 spans 12 residues. Germline V CDR1 and CDR2: SGHTA, FQGNSA. The DNA for the CDR3 is TGTGCCAGCAGCTTACCAAAGCGCGAGCAGTACTTC. Its protein is CASSLPKREQYF.

The chain recombines TRBV5-4 with TRBJ2-1; TRBD2 matches 14 bases. CDR3 length: 16 amino acids. Germline V gene data show CDR1 as SGHNT and CDR2 as YYREEE (reference sequence). The J segment lost 9 bases and the V segment lost 4 bases, leaving 9 bases of the junction unmatched. The CDR3 region has the DNA TGTGCCAGCAGCCTACCCGGGACTAGCGGGAGTACTGAGCAGTTCTTC. Translating it yields CASSLPGTSGSTEQFF.

This clone showed up just once. CDR3 loop: CSVEYRVGETQYF. CDR3 in DNA: TGCAGCGTTGAATACAGGGTGGGGGAGACCCAGTACTTC. The rearrangement uses TRBV29-1 and TRBJ2-5; D is possibly TRBD1 (6 bases). This CDR3 is 13 amino acids long. The germline V gene encodes CDR1 SQVTM and CDR2 ANQGSEA. Trimming left V 2 bases short and J 5 bases short, with 12 bases between.

Concerning this clone: This CDR3 is also generated by other DNA sequences in the sample. The chain recombines TRBV7-8 with TRBJ1-2; D may be TRBD1 (5 bases). This CDR3 comprises 14 residues. Trimming removed 1 base from V and 2 bases from J, with 8 bases in between. The V gene's germline CDR1 is SGHVS and CDR2 FQNEAQ. CDR3 coding DNA: TGTGCCAGCAGCTTAGGGCAGGGAAACTATGGCTACACCTTC. Amino acids: CASSLGQGNYGYTF.

The gene calls are TRBV19 and TRBJ2-7; D is possibly TRBD2 (5 bases). CDR1 is LNHDA, CDR2 SQIVND, per germline (reference sequence). This CDR3 spans 13 amino acids. Trimming pared 4 bases from V and 6 bases from J, leaving 13 bases between. CDR3 in DNA: TGTGCCAGTAGTACCCATAGCGTTGGCGAGCAGTACTTC. This translates into CASSTHSVGEQYF.

This chain links TRBV27 with TRBJ1-1; D is perhaps TRBD1 (6 bases). The CDR3 has 15 residues. Germline-derived CDR1 and CDR2 are MNHEY and SMNVEV (reference sequence). Trimming removed 2 bases from V and 3 bases from J, with 13 bases in between. In nucleotides, the CDR3 is TGTGCCAGCAGTTTACAGGGGTGGTTCGACACTGAAGCTTTCTTT. It specifies CASSLQGWFDTEAFF.

This clone turned up a few times. This chain joins TRBV6-5 and TRBJ2-2; 7 bases align to TRBD2. Germline CDR1 and CDR2: MNHEY and SVGAGI. The CDR3 sequence is 13 residues long. V lost 6 bases, J lost 6 bases, and 4 bases stayed unmatched. The CDR3 DNA follows: TGTGCCAGCAGCAGACTAGCTTCCGGGGAGCTGTTTTTT. Protein: CASSRLASGELFF.

This chain links TRBV10-3 with TRBJ2-7; a weak D match, TRBD1 (8 bases). Germline CDR1 ENHRY, CDR2 SYGVKD. The CDR3 length is 14 residues. V was pared by 4 bases and J by 7 bases, with 17 bases between. CDR3: CAISADRVGGEQYF. CDR3 bases: TGTGCCATCAGTGCGGACAGGGTGGGAGGGGAGCAGTACTTC.

This chain links TRBV12-3 or TRBV12-4 with TRBJ1-1; perhaps TRBD1 as D (6 bases). The CDR3 has 11 amino acids. V lost 10 bases, J lost 7 bases, and 13 bases lay in between. The CDR3 here is CATNKGGEAFF. The DNA for the CDR3 is TGTGCCACCAATAAAGGGGGTGAAGCTTTCTTT.

The rearrangement joins TRBV24-1 to TRBJ2-1, with 13 bases identical to TRBD2. Germline trimming cut 6 bases from V and 10 bases from J; bases unmatched to any gene: 8. This CDR3 is 15 amino acids long. In germline, CDR1 is KGHDR, CDR2 SFDVKD. Written as DNA, the CDR3 is TGTGCCACCAGTAAGTCGGGGACTAGCGGGGAAGAGCAGTTCTTC. Protein: CATSKSGTSGEEQFF.

The V and J genes are TRBV28 and TRBJ1-5; D is unresolved. The V end was cut by 2 bases, the J end by 1 base, with 9 bases between. This CDR3 has 15 residues. CDR1 and CDR2 (germline): MDHEN, SYDVKM. CDR3 DNA sequence: TGTGCCAGCAGTTTACCCCCGTTCAGCAATCAGCCCCAGCATTTT. It is translated as CASSLPPFSNQPQHF.

This clone occurred a few times. This rearrangement joins TRBV5-4 to TRBJ1-2; maybe TRBD1 (6 bases). Trimming pared 2 bases from V and 6 bases from J, leaving 17 bases between. From germline, CDR1 is SGHNT and CDR2 YYREEE (reference sequence). This CDR3 contains 15 residues. The CDR3 sequence: CASSFFNSQGNGYTF. The CDR3 DNA is TGTGCCAGCAGCTTTTTTAACAGCCAGGGGAATGGCTACACCTTC.

The chain has TRBV18 and TRBJ1-5; no firm D call. CDR3 length: 17 amino acids. Germline V gene data show CDR1 as KGHSH and CDR2 as LQKENI. V was shortened by 1 base and J by 0 bases, with 13 bases between the two germline ends. The CDR3 spells CASSPRAKEYSNQPQHF. The CDR3 coding sequence is TGTGCCAGCTCACCACGGGCGAAGGAATATAGCAATCAGCCCCAGCATTTT.

This chain joins TRBV25-1 and TRBJ2-1; 9 bases line up with TRBD2. V gave up 1 base and J gave up 4 bases; unmatched junction bases: 5. This CDR3 region has 16 residues. Germline lookup yields CDR1 MGHDK and CDR2 SYGVNS. The CDR3 is CASSEFGGRGYNEQFF. CDR3 nucleotide sequence: TGTGCCAGCAGTGAATTTGGCGGGAGGGGTTACAATGAGCAGTTCTTC.

The CDR3 protein is CASSSTALDTQYF. In nucleotides, the CDR3 is TGTGCCAGCAGCTCCACCGCGCTGGATACGCAGTATTTT. V usage is TRBV5-4 and J usage is TRBJ2-3; unclear D gene. Trimming left V 3 bases short and J 6 bases short, with 11 bases between. The CDR3 sequence is 13 residues long. From germline, CDR1 is SGHNT and CDR2 YYREEE (reference sequence).

The chain couples TRBV5-6 to TRBJ1-2; D call uncertain. Trimming removed 0 bases at V and 8 bases at J, with 17 bases between. Germline loops: CDR1 SGHDT, CDR2 YYEEEE. CDR3 length: 15 residues. The CDR3 DNA reads TGTGCCAGCAGCTTGGCCGCAAATCCCCTAACCGGCTACACCTTC. Its protein is CASSLAANPLTGYTF.

V usage is TRBV7-3 and J usage is TRBJ2-2; 14 nucleotides match TRBD2. CDR1 and CDR2 (germline): SGHTA, FQGTGA. CDR3 size: 17 residues. V was clipped by 2 bases and J by 4 bases; unmatched bases: 3. CDR3 protein: CASSLGTSGSSTGELFF. DNA of the CDR3: TGTGCCAGCAGCTTAGGGACTAGCGGGAGTAGCACCGGGGAGCTGTTTTTT.

This clone was seen once. The chain carries TRBV28 and TRBJ2-1; 9 positions match TRBD1. V was clipped by 6 bases and J by 7 bases; unmatched bases: 16. Germline V gene sequence: CDR1 MDHEN, CDR2 SYDVKM. This CDR3 is built from 17 residues. In DNA, the CDR3 is TGTGCCAGCAGAACGGGGGCCGCTGGGACAGGGTTGAATGAGCAGTTCTTC. As protein: CASRTGAAGTGLNEQFF.

V gene TRBV27 combines with J gene TRBJ1-5; D perhaps matches TRBD1 (5 bases). Germline V gene lookup returns CDR1 MNHEY and CDR2 SMNVEV (reference sequence). With 4 bases removed from V and 3 bases from J, the gap between germline ends came to 13 bases. This CDR3 is 15 amino acids long. CDR3 coding DNA: TGTGCCAGCAGTTCCATAAACAGGTACAATCAGCCCCAGCATTTT. This sequence encodes CASSSINRYNQPQHF.

The J gene is TRBJ2-2, the V gene TRBV6-1; no clear D. V lost 1 base and J lost 3, with 12 bases in between. Germline-derived CDR1 and CDR2 are MNHNS and SASEGT. This CDR3 comprises 16 residues. The CDR3 nucleotides are TGTGCCAGCAGTGAAGGTGCGGCTTACTACACCGGGGAGCTGTTTTTT. Its protein is CASSEGAAYYTGELFF.

The chain links TRBV5-1 to TRBJ2-7; 10 nucleotides match TRBD2. After removal of 5 bases from V and 4 bases from J, the junction contained 6 bases not matched to a gene. Germline V gene data show CDR1 as SGHRS and CDR2 as YFSETQ. CDR3 size: 14 residues. CDR3 protein: CASRPPSGRYEQYF. CDR3 nucleotides: TGCGCCAGCAGACCACCTAGCGGGAGATACGAGCAGTACTTC.